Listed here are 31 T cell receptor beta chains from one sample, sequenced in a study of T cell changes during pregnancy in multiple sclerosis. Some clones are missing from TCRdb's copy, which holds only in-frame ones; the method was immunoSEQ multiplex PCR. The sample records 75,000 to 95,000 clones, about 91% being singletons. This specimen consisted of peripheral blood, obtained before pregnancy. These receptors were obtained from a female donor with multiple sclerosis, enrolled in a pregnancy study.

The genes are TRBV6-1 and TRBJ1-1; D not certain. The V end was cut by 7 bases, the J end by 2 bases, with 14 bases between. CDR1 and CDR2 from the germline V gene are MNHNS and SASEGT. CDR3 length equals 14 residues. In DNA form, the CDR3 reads TGTGCCAGCACCGCCCGGGTTTTCAACACTGAAGCTTTCTTT. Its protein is CASTARVFNTEAFF.

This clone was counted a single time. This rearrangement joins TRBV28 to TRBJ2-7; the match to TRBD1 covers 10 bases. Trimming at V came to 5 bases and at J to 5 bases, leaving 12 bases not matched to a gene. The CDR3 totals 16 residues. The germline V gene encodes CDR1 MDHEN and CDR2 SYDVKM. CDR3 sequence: CASSLLPGQGSNEQYF. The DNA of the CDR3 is TGTGCCAGCAGTCTCCTCCCGGGACAGGGGTCCAACGAGCAGTACTTC. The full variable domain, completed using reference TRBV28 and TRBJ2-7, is DVKVTQSSRYLVKRTGEKVFLECVQDMDHENMFWYRQDPGLGLRLIYFSYDVKMKEKGDIPEGYSVSREKKERFSLILESASTNQTSMYLCASSLLPGQGSNEQYFGPGTRLTVT.

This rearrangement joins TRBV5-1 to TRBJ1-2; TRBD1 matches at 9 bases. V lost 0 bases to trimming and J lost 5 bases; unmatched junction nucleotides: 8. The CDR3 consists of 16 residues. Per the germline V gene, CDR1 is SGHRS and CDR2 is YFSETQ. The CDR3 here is CASSLAPTQGAYGYTF. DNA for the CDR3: TGCGCCAGCAGCTTGGCGCCTACACAGGGGGCGTATGGCTACACCTTC.

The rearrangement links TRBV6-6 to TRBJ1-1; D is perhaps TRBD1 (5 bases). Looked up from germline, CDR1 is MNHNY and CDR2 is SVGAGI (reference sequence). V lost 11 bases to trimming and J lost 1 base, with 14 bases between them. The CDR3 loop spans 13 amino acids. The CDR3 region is CAARGDSNTEAFF. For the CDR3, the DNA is TGTGCCGCCCGGGGGGATTCGAACACTGAAGCTTTCTTT.

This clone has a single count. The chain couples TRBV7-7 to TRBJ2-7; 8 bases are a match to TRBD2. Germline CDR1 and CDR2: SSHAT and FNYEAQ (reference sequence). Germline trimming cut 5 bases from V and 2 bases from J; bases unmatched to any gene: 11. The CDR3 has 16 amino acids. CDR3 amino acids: CASSPTGTSNAYEQYF. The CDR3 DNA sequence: TGTGCCAGCAGCCCTACCGGGACTAGTAATGCCTACGAGCAGTACTTC.

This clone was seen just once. The CDR3, as DNA: TGTGCCAGCACACTCGGTTGGGGGCCCTATACCCCATTTTACGAGCAGTACTTC. This codes for CASTLGWGPYTPFYEQYF. The chain combines TRBV5-8 with TRBJ2-7, with D perhaps TRBD1 (6 bases). This CDR3 contains 18 residues. Germline CDR1 is SGHTS and CDR2 is YDEGEE. V lost 6 bases and J lost 4, with 29 bases in between.

Written as DNA, the CDR3 is TGTGCCAGCAAGGAGCGCGAGTACCACTACGAGCAGTACTTC. Its translation is CASKEREYHYEQYF. The chain links TRBV27 to TRBJ2-7, with D hard to call. This CDR3 is built from 14 residues. The V gene lost 7 bases and the J gene lost 3 bases, with 16 bases spanning the gap. CDR1 MNHEY and CDR2 SMNVEV come from the germline V gene (reference sequence).

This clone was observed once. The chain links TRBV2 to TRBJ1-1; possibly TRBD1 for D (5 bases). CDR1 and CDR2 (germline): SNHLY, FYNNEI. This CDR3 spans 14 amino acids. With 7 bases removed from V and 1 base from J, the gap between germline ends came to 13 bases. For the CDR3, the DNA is TGTGCCAGCAATAAGGGGTTCAGGAACACTGAAGCTTTCTTT. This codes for CASNKGFRNTEAFF.

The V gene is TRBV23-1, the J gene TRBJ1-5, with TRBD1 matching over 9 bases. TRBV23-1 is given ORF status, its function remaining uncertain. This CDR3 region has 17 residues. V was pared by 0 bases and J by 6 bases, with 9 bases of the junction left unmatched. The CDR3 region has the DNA TGCGCCAGCAGTCAATCCCACGGACAGGGGCGTAGTCAGCCCCAGCATTTT. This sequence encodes CASSQSHGQGRSQPQHF.

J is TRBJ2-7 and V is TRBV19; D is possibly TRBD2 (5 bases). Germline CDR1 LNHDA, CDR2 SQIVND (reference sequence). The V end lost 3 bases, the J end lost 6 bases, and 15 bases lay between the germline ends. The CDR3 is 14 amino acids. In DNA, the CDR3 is TGTGCCAGTAGTATGAACGGGGAGCGGAGCGAGCAGTACTTC. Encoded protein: CASSMNGERSEQYF.

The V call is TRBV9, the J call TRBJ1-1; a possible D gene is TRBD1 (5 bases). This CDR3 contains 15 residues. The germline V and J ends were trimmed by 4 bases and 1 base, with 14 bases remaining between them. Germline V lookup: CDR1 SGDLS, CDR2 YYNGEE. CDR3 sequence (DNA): TGTGCCAGCAGCCCCCAGACAGTCTGGAACACTGAAGCTTTCTTT. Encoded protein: CASSPQTVWNTEAFF.

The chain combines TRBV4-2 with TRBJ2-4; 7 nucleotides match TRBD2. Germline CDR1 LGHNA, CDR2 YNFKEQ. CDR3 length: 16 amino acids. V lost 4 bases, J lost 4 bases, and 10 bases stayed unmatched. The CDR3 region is CASSRLGEGEKNIQYF. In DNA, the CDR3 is TGTGCCAGCAGCCGTCTAGGGGAGGGAGAGAAAAACATTCAGTACTTC.

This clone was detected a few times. In DNA, the CDR3 is TGTGCCAGCAGCAAAGGGGGAACCGGCGGGACTGAAGCTTTCTTT. Amino acid sequence: CASSKGGTGGTEAFF. The chain combines TRBV7-2 with TRBJ1-1; D perhaps matches TRBD1 (6 bases). Germline V gene data show CDR1 as SGHTA and CDR2 as FQGNSA. Trimming cost V 5 bases and J 5 bases, with 18 bases left between them. The length of the CDR3 is 15 residues. Full variable domain (remainder filled in from reference TRBV7-2 and TRBJ1-1): GAGVSQSPSNKVTEKGKDVELRCDPISGHTALYWYRQSLGQGLEFLIYFQGNSAPDKSGLPSDRFSAERTGGSVSTLTIQRTQQEDSAVYLCASSKGGTGGTEAFFGQGTRLTVV.

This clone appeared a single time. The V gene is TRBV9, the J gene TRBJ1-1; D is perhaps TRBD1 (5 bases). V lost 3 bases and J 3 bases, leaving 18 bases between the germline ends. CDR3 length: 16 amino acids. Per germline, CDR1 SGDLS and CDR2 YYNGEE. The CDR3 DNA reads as TGTGCCAGCAGCGGGGGGGGAGGGAAGGGTCACACTGAAGCTTTCTTT. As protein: CASSGGGGKGHTEAFF.

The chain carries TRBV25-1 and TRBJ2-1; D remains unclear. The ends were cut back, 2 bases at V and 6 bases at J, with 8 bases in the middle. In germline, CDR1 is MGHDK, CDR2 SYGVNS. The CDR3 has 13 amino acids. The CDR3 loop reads CASSEPASNEQFF. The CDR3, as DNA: TGTGCCAGCAGTGAACCGGCTAGCAATGAGCAGTTCTTC. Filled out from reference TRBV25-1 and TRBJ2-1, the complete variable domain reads EADIYQTPRYLVIGTGKKITLECSQTMGHDKMYWYQQDPGMELHLIHYSYGVNSTEKGDLSSESTVSRIRTEHFPLTLESARPSHTSQYLCASSEPASNEQFFGPGTRLTVL.

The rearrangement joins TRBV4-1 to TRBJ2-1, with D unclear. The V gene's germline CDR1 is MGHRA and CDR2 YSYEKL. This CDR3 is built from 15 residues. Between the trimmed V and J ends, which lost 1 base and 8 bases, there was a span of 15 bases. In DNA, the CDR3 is TGCGCCAGCAGCCAAGGCCTACAGACATTTCATGAGCAGTTCTTC. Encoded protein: CASSQGLQTFHEQFF.

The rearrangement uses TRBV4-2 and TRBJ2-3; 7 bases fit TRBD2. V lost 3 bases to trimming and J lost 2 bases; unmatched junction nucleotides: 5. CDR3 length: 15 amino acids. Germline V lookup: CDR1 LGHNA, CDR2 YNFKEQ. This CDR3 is CASSQGGEDTDTQYF. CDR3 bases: TGTGCCAGCAGCCAGGGGGGGGAGGACACAGATACGCAGTATTTT.

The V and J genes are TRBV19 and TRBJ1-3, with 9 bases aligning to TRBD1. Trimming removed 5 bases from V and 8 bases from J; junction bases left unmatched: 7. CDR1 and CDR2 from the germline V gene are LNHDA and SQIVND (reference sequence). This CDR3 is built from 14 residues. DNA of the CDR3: TGTGCCAGTAGTCCCAGGGACAGGGCACACACCATATATTTT. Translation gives CASSPRDRAHTIYF.

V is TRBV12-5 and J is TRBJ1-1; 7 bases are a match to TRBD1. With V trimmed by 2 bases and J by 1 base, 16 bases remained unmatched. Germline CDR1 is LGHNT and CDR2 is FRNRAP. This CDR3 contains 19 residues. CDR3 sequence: CASGLIDPAETGRNTEAFF. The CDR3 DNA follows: TGTGCTAGTGGTTTGATTGATCCCGCCGAGACAGGGCGGAACACTGAAGCTTTCTTT.

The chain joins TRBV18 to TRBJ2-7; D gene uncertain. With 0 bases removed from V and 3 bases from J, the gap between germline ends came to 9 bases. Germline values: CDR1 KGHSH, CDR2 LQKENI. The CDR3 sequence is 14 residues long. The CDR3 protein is CASSPPGVSYEQYF. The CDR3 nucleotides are TGTGCCAGCTCACCACCGGGCGTTAGCTACGAGCAGTACTTC.

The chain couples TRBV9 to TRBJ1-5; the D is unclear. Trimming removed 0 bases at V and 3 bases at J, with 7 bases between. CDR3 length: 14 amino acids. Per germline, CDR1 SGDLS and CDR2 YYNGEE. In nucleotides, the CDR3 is TGTGCCAGCAGCGTAGAAGACTCCAATCAGCCCCAGCATTTT. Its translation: CASSVEDSNQPQHF. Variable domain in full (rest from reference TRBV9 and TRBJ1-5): DSGVTQTPKHLITATGQRVTLRCSPRSGDLSVYWYQQSLDQGLQFLIQYYNGEERAKGNILERFSAQQFPDLHSELNLSSLELGDSALYFCASSVEDSNQPQHFGDGTRLSIL.

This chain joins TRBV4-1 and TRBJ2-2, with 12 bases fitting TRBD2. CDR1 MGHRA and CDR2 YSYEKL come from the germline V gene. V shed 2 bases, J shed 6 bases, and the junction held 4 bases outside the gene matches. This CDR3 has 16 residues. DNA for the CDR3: TGCGCCAGCAGCCAATCGGGACTAGCGGGCCCCGGGGAGCTGTTTTTT. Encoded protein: CASSQSGLAGPGELFF.

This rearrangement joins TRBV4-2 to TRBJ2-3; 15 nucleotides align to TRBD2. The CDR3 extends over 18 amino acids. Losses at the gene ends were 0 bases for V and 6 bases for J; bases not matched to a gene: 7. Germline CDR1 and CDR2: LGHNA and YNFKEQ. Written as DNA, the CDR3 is TGTGCCAGCAGCCAAGAGCCGGTGGGACTAGCGGGGGGTGATACGCAGTATTTT. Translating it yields CASSQEPVGLAGGDTQYF.

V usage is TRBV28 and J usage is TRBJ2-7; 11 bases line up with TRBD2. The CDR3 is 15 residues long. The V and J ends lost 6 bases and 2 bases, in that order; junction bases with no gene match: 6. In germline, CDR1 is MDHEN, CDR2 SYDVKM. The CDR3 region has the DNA TGTGCCAGCAGACCCGGGACTAGCGGAACCTACGAGCAGTACTTC. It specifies CASRPGTSGTYEQYF.

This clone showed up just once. This CDR3 is CASSTPGLGGPRTGELFF. CDR3 in DNA: TGTGCCAGTAGTACCCCGGGACTAGGGGGCCCAAGGACCGGGGAGCTGTTTTTT. V gene TRBV19 combines with J gene TRBJ2-2; D possibly corresponds to TRBD2 (8 bases). This CDR3 is 18 amino acids long. Germline V gene sequence: CDR1 LNHDA, CDR2 SQIVND (reference sequence). Trimming pared 4 bases from V and 5 bases from J, leaving 23 bases between.

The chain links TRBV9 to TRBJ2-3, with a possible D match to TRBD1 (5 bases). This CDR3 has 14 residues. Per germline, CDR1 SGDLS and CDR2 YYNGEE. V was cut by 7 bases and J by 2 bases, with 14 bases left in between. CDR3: CASGARSYTDTQYF. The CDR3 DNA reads TGTGCCAGCGGGGCCAGGAGCTACACAGATACGCAGTATTTT.

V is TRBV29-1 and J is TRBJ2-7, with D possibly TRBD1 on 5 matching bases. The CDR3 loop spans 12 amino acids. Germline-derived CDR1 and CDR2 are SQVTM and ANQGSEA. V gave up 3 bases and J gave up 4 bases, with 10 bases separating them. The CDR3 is CSVDWGSYEQYF. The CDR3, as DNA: TGCAGCGTTGACTGGGGCTCGTACGAGCAGTACTTC.

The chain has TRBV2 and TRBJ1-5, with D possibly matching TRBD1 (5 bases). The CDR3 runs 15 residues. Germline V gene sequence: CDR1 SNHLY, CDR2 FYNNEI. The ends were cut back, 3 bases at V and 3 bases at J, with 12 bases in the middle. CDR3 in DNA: TGTGCCAGCAGTGACAAGCGGGGGTCCAATCAGCCCCAGCATTTT. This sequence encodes CASSDKRGSNQPQHF.

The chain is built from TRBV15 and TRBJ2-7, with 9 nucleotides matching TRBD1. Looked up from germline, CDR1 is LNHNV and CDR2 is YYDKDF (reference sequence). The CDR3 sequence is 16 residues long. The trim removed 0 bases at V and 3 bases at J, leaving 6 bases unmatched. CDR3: CATSRDRLTGGYEQYF. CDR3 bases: TGTGCCACCAGCAGAGATAGGCTGACAGGGGGCTACGAGCAGTACTTC.

CDR3 nucleotides: TGTGCCAGCAGGTATGAGGGGGCCGGTGTCACCGGGGAGCTGTTTTTT. This encodes CASRYEGAGVTGELFF. V is TRBV9 and J is TRBJ2-2; 7 bases are a match to TRBD1. V trimming: 5 bases; J trimming: 4 bases; junction bases outside the gene matches: 11. The CDR3 is 16 residues long. Looked up from germline, CDR1 is SGDLS and CDR2 is YYNGEE.

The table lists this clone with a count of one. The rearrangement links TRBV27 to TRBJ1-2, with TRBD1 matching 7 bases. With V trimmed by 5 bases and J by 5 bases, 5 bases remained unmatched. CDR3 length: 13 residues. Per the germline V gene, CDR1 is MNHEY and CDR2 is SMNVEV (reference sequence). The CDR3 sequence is CASSTLTGYGYTF. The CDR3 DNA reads TGTGCCAGCAGTACCCTGACAGGGTATGGCTACACCTTC.